Below are 27 T cell receptor beta chains sequenced from a single sample in a study of blood T cell repertoires in COVID-19. Some clones are missing from TCRdb's copy, which holds only in-frame ones; the method was immunoSEQ multiplex PCR. Of roughly 170,000 clones in the sample, around nine tenths were seen once. The sequencing sample was made of peripheral blood. These receptors were collected from a woman between 18 and 29 years old who had recovered from COVID-19.

J is TRBJ1-1 and V is TRBV4-3, with D maybe TRBD1 (5 bases). Germline V gene lookup returns CDR1 LGHNA and CDR2 YSLEER. The CDR3 consists of 12 residues. The V end was cut by 4 bases, the J end by 9 bases, with 12 bases between. As DNA, the CDR3 is TGCGCCAGCAGCCCTGATCAGGGAAAAGCTTTCTTT. Translation: CASSPDQGKAFF.

The chain recombines TRBV5-4 with TRBJ2-1, with 9 bases lining up with TRBD2. Germline CDR1 and CDR2: SGHNT and YYREEE (reference sequence). The CDR3 has 17 amino acids. The ends lost 1 base at V and 14 bases at J; junction bases unmatched: 19. For the CDR3, the DNA is TGTGCCAGCAGCTTGCGGCCCTGGCTAGCGGGACCGCCGGCGGAGTTCTTC. It encodes CASSLRPWLAGPPAEFF. The full variable domain, its missing parts supplied by reference TRBV5-4 and TRBJ2-1, is ETGVTQSPTHLIKTRGQQVTLRCSSQSGHNTVSWYQQALGQGPQFIFQYYREEENGRGNFPPRFSGLQFPNYSSELNVNALELDDSALYLCASSLRPWLAGPPAEFFGPGTRLTVL.

This clone was seen only a few times. This chain links TRBV6-1 with TRBJ2-4; possible D gene TRBD1, 6 bases. The CDR3 is 16 residues long. CDR1 and CDR2 from the germline V gene are MNHNS and SASEGT. V lost 1 base and J lost 0, with 10 bases in between. The CDR3 sequence: CASSEGQGLAKNIQYF. In DNA, the CDR3 is TGTGCCAGCAGTGAAGGGCAGGGGCTAGCCAAAAACATTCAGTACTTC.

The chain has TRBV5-6 and TRBJ2-3, with D unresolved. There are 15 residues in the CDR3. Per germline, CDR1 SGHDT and CDR2 YYEEEE. Trimming took 1 base from V and 2 from J, leaving 11 bases between them. The CDR3 bases are TGTGCCAGCAGCTTGTCCAGGTCCTCCACAGATACGCAGTATTTT. It codes for CASSLSRSSTDTQYF.

The chain is built from TRBV7-9 and TRBJ2-1; D may be TRBD2 (5 bases). Germline CDR1 and CDR2: SEHNR and FQNEAQ (reference sequence). This CDR3 is built from 14 residues. V lost 4 bases and J 8 bases, leaving 15 bases between the germline ends. CDR3 region: CASSWEGSIDEQFF. The DNA of the CDR3 is TGTGCCAGCAGCTGGGAAGGGAGCATAGATGAGCAGTTCTTC. The whole variable domain, remainder taken from reference TRBV7-9 and TRBJ2-1, is DTGVSQNPRHKITKRGQNVTFRCDPISEHNRLYWYRQTLGQGPEFLTYFQNEAQLEKSRLLSDRFSAERPKGSFSTLEIQRTEQGDSAMYLCASSWEGSIDEQFFGPGTRLTVL.

The J gene is TRBJ2-3, the V gene TRBV5-1, with a tentative D call TRBD2 (5 bases). Germline CDR1 reads SGHRS; CDR2 reads YFSETQ. The ends were cut back, 2 bases at V and 4 bases at J, with 11 bases in the middle. CDR3 size: 14 residues. This CDR3 is CASSFRDTSDTQYF. The CDR3 nucleotides read TGCGCCAGCAGCTTCCGGGATACTTCAGATACGCAGTATTTT.

This rearrangement joins TRBV25-1 to TRBJ2-3; D possibly corresponds to TRBD2 (6 bases). Germline V gene lookup returns CDR1 MGHDK and CDR2 SYGVNS. The CDR3 runs to 14 residues. V lost 6 bases and J 0 bases, leaving 10 bases between the germline ends. The CDR3 loop reads CASRSSGSTDTQYF. In nucleotides, the CDR3 is TGTGCCAGCAGGTCGAGCGGGAGCACAGATACGCAGTATTTT.

The chain recombines TRBV5-1 with TRBJ2-2, with 10 bases fitting TRBD2. Trimming took 6 bases from V and 5 from J; bases not matched to a gene: 4. This CDR3 has 14 amino acids. Germline lookup yields CDR1 SGHRS and CDR2 YFSETQ. CDR3 DNA sequence: TGCGCCAGCACCAGCGGGAGGGGGACCGGGGAGCTGTTTTTT. As protein: CASTSGRGTGELFF.

This clone has more than one count but fewer than ten. The chain employs TRBV13 and TRBJ2-1; perhaps TRBD2 as D (7 bases). The V and J ends lost 3 bases and 4 bases respectively, with 25 bases between them. The length of the CDR3 is 19 residues. Looked up from germline, CDR1 is PRHDT and CDR2 is FYEKMQ (reference sequence). CDR3 residues: CASSFILSGTKTLYNEQFF. The CDR3 DNA sequence: TGTGCCAGCAGCTTCATTTTGAGCGGGACAAAAACCCTATACAATGAGCAGTTCTTC.

V is TRBV28 and J is TRBJ1-6; 7 nucleotides agree with TRBD1. The germline V gene encodes CDR1 MDHEN and CDR2 SYDVKM. V dropped 5 bases and J dropped 9; count of bases not matched to a gene: 10. This CDR3 comprises 15 residues. CDR3 residues: CASSPSQGRSSPLHF. DNA for the CDR3: TGTGCCAGCAGTCCATCACAGGGGAGGAGTTCACCCCTCCACTTT. The whole variable domain, remainder taken from reference TRBV28 and TRBJ1-6, is DVKVTQSSRYLVKRTGEKVFLECVQDMDHENMFWYRQDPGLGLRLIYFSYDVKMKEKGDIPEGYSVSREKKERFSLILESASTNQTSMYLCASSPSQGRSSPLHFGNGTRLTVT.

This chain joins TRBV6-4 and TRBJ2-3; weak D call: TRBD2 (6 bases). The CDR3 loop spans 15 amino acids. Trimming took 1 base from V and 0 from J, leaving 8 bases between them. Germline V lookup: CDR1 MRHNA, CDR2 SNTAGT. The CDR3 region has the DNA TGTGCCAGCAGTGACTACGGGGGAAGCACAGATACGCAGTATTTT. This translates into CASSDYGGSTDTQYF.

The chain employs TRBV25-1 and TRBJ1-3, with a possible D match to TRBD1 (6 bases). V lost 0 bases and J lost 4, with 13 bases in between. CDR1 MGHDK and CDR2 SYGVNS come from the germline V gene. The CDR3 extends over 16 amino acids. CDR3 protein: CASSEYRGASGNTIYF. The CDR3 nucleotides are TGTGCCAGCAGTGAATATCGGGGGGCTTCAGGAAACACCATATATTTT.

The chain joins TRBV28 to TRBJ1-2; a possible D gene is TRBD1 (6 bases). V shed 4 bases and J shed 4 bases, with 10 bases lying between them. Per germline, CDR1 MDHEN and CDR2 SYDVKM. The CDR3 extends over 13 amino acids. The CDR3 DNA reads as TGTGCCAGCAGTTCCACGACAGGCTATGGCTACACCTTC. Its translation is CASSSTTGYGYTF.

This chain connects TRBV24-1 to TRBJ1-2, with 7 bases that match TRBD1. CDR1 is KGHDR, CDR2 SFDVKD, per germline. The CDR3 has 14 amino acids. V shed 4 bases and J 1 base; nucleotides not matched to a gene: 2. The CDR3 DNA sequence: TGTGCCACCAGTGAAGGGGACAGTAACTATGGCTACACCTTC. Encoded protein: CATSEGDSNYGYTF.

The chain is built from TRBV27 and TRBJ1-6; the D is unclear. Trimming removed 7 bases at V and 0 bases at J, with 7 bases between. Germline V CDR1 and CDR2: MNHEY, SMNVEV (reference sequence). The CDR3 runs 14 residues. Here the CDR3 DNA reads TGTGCCAGCAAACCGAGCTCCTATAATTCACCCCTCCACTTT. Translation gives CASKPSSYNSPLHF.

The CDR3 coding sequence is TGTGCCAGCAGACGGAGAGCGGGAAACAATGAGCAGTTCTTC. Encoded protein: CASRRRAGNNEQFF. The chain employs TRBV2 and TRBJ2-1; TRBD2 matches at 7 bases. From germline, CDR1 is SNHLY and CDR2 FYNNEI. This CDR3 is 14 amino acids long. J lost 5 bases, V lost 6 bases, and 7 bases had no gene match.

The V and J genes are TRBV7-2 and TRBJ1-1; D is ambiguous. The CDR3 loop spans 14 amino acids. Trimming pared 2 bases from V and 11 bases from J, leaving 18 bases between. Germline lookup yields CDR1 SGHTA and CDR2 FQGNSA. The CDR3 DNA sequence: TGTGCCAGCAGCTTACTCGGGAATCTGTTGTTGGCTTTCTTT. Translated, it gives CASSLLGNLLLAFF. The whole variable domain, filled in from reference TRBV7-2 and TRBJ1-1, reads GAGVSQSPSNKVTEKGKDVELRCDPISGHTALYWYRQSLGQGLEFLIYFQGNSAPDKSGLPSDRFSAERTGGSVSTLTIQRTQQEDSAVYLCASSLLGNLLLAFFGQGTRLTVV.

The genes are TRBV7-3 and TRBJ2-7, with TRBD1 identical over 8 bases. This CDR3 is 15 amino acids long. Germline assignment: CDR1 SGHTA and CDR2 FQGTGA. V was clipped by 2 bases and J by 3 bases; unmatched bases: 6. CDR3 nucleotides: TGTGCCAGCAGCTTAGGACAGGGCCCCGACTACGAGCAGTACTTC. It yields the protein CASSLGQGPDYEQYF.

Only a few counts were recorded for this clone. This chain uses TRBV7-6 with TRBJ1-5; 7 nucleotides align to TRBD1. There are 13 residues in the CDR3. The trim removed 4 bases at V and 4 bases at J, leaving 1 base unmatched. Germline CDR1 and CDR2: SGHVS and FNYEAQ. The CDR3 nucleotides are TGTGCCAGCAGCTCGACAGGGAATCAGCCCCAGCATTTT. Its translation is CASSSTGNQPQHF.

The chain uses TRBV5-1 and TRBJ2-3; 15 nucleotides match TRBD2. Germline V lookup: CDR1 SGHRS, CDR2 YFSETQ. V lost 4 bases, J lost 2 bases, and 8 bases stayed unmatched. The CDR3 runs 18 residues. The CDR3 DNA follows: TGCGCCAGCAGCCGGAGGACTAGCGGGAGGGCCATCACAGATACGCAGTATTTT. It encodes CASSRRTSGRAITDTQYF.

This rearrangement joins TRBV4-1 to TRBJ1-2; D is unresolved. The CDR3 is 15 amino acids. Trimming shortened V by 0 bases and J by 1 base, and 9 bases separated the two germline ends. Germline V gene data show CDR1 as MGHRA and CDR2 as YSYEKL. The CDR3 nucleotides read TGCGCCAGCAGCCAAGATTTGGCCCATAACTATGGCTACACCTTC. This translates into CASSQDLAHNYGYTF.

The rearrangement joins TRBV7-8 to TRBJ2-5, with unresolved D. This CDR3 is 12 amino acids long. Looked up from germline, CDR1 is SGHVS and CDR2 is FQNEAQ. Trimming shortened V by 5 bases and J by 4 bases, and 8 bases separated the two germline ends. In DNA form, the CDR3 reads TGTGCCAGCAGCCGTCTCCTAGAGACCCAGTACTTC. Its protein is CASSRLLETQYF.

This chain uses TRBV5-1 with TRBJ2-1; TRBD2 matches at 14 bases. The CDR3 is 15 amino acids. With V trimmed by 0 bases and J by 8 bases, 1 base remained unmatched. Germline CDR1 SGHRS, CDR2 YFSETQ. CDR3 loop: CASSLGTSGGYEQFF. CDR3 in DNA: TGCGCCAGCAGCTTGGGGACTAGCGGGGGGTATGAGCAGTTCTTC.

This rearrangement joins TRBV5-4 to TRBJ1-1; D unclear. The CDR3 spans 13 residues. CDR1 and CDR2 (germline): SGHNT, YYREEE (reference sequence). V dropped 0 bases and J dropped 2 bases, with 5 bases sitting between them. For the CDR3, the DNA is TGTGCCAGCAGCTTGGCAGTAAACACTGAAGCTTTCTTT. The encoded protein is CASSLAVNTEAFF.

The chain recombines TRBV4-2 with TRBJ2-3, with 11 bases matching TRBD2. With V trimmed by 0 bases and J by 2 bases, 10 bases remained unmatched. In germline, CDR1 is LGHNA, CDR2 YNFKEQ. The CDR3 consists of 19 residues. CDR3 sequence: CASSQDGLAGGPPTDTQYF. In DNA, the CDR3 is TGTGCCAGCAGCCAAGATGGGCTAGCGGGGGGCCCACCCACAGATACGCAGTATTTT.

This rearrangement joins TRBV18 to TRBJ1-2, with a possible D match to TRBD1 (5 bases). CDR1 and CDR2 from the germline V gene are KGHSH and LQKENI. V shed 3 bases and J shed 0 bases, with 8 bases lying between them. The CDR3 has 14 residues. The CDR3 is CASSPQGSNYGYTF. DNA of the CDR3: TGTGCCAGCTCACCCCAGGGCTCTAACTATGGCTACACCTTC. The full variable domain, with the rest looked up from reference TRBV18 and TRBJ1-2, is NAGVMQNPRHLVRRRGQEARLRCSPMKGHSHVYWYRQLPEEGLKFMVYLQKENIIDESGMPKERFSAEFPKEGPSILRIQQVVRGDSAAYFCASSPQGSNYGYTFGSGTRLTVV.

This chain uses TRBV5-4 with TRBJ1-1; 10 bases are a match to TRBD1. The CDR3 sequence is 14 residues long. CDR1 and CDR2 from the germline V gene are SGHNT and YYREEE (reference sequence). V gave up 4 bases and J gave up 7 bases; unmatched junction bases: 7. The DNA for the CDR3 is TGTGCCAGCAGCGGAGACAGGGGGCCGAGTGAAGCTTTCTTT. It is translated as CASSGDRGPSEAFF.